Listed here are 19 T cell receptor beta chains from one sample, sequenced in a study of cytomegalovirus exposure and HLA in healthy donors. Both 60 Vbeta primers and 13 Jbeta primers went into the PCR. The table came from immunoSEQ multiplex PCR; TCRdb's copy has only in-frame clones and leaves some out. The sample yields 65,000 to 70,000 clones, 65% to 70% seen once. The source material was PBMCs. These receptors all come from a woman in her thirties in good health and CMV-seronegative.

This clone has more than one count but fewer than ten. The genes are TRBV5-1 and TRBJ1-3, with D perhaps matching TRBD1 (6 bases). V was trimmed by 3 bases and J by 4 bases, leaving 14 bases between them. Germline V gene lookup returns CDR1 SGHRS and CDR2 YFSETQ. This CDR3 has 15 residues. CDR3 bases: TGCGCCAGCAGCTCCCAAACAGGGCGCGGAAACACCATATATTTT. Translation gives CASSSQTGRGNTIYF.

The rearrangement links TRBV27 to TRBJ1-5; D uncertain. This CDR3 has 15 amino acids. Deletions cut 0 bases from V and 1 base from J, with 7 bases between. Per the germline V gene, CDR1 is MNHEY and CDR2 is SMNVEV (reference sequence). The CDR3 reads CASSLSGGSNQPQHF. In nucleotides, the CDR3 is TGTGCCAGCAGTTTATCAGGCGGAAGCAATCAGCCCCAGCATTTT.

This sequence joins TRBV2 and TRBJ2-4; 15 nucleotides align to TRBD2. Germline V gene sequence: CDR1 SNHLY, CDR2 FYNNEI. The CDR3 loop spans 18 amino acids. Losses at the gene ends were 5 bases for V and 0 bases for J; bases not matched to a gene: 5. CDR3 sequence reads: CASSFGTSGGLAKNIQYF. CDR3 bases: TGTGCCAGCAGTTTTGGGACTAGCGGGGGGCTAGCCAAAAACATTCAGTACTTC.

The table lists this clone with a few counts. The V and J genes are TRBV6-5 and TRBJ1-5; TRBD1 is a possible D gene (5 bases). Germline CDR1 and CDR2: MNHEY and SVGAGI. Between the trimmed V and J ends, which lost 5 bases and 2 bases, there was a span of 7 bases. The length of the CDR3 is 13 residues. The chain's CDR3 is CASSLQGNQPQHF. The CDR3 DNA reads TGTGCCAGCAGTCTACAGGGCAATCAGCCCCAGCATTTT.

V and J are TRBV5-1 and TRBJ2-1; 10 bases line up with TRBD1. V lost 3 bases, J lost 0 bases, and 6 bases stayed unmatched. The CDR3 is 17 residues long. Germline assignment: CDR1 SGHRS and CDR2 YFSETQ. The CDR3 DNA is TGCGCCAGCAGCTCGCCTCGGACAGGGGGCTCCTACAATGAGCAGTTCTTC. Translated, it gives CASSSPRTGGSYNEQFF. The full variable domain, its missing parts supplied by reference TRBV5-1 and TRBJ2-1, is KAGVTQTPRYLIKTRGQQVTLSCSPISGHRSVSWYQQTPGQGLQFLFEYFSETQRNKGNFPGRFSGRQFSNSRSEMNVSTLELGDSALYLCASSSPRTGGSYNEQFFGPGTRLTVL.

This clone was found once. The chain's CDR3 is CASSLVAAEAFF. In DNA, the CDR3 is TGTGCCAGCAGCTTAGTGGCAGCTGAAGCTTTCTTT. This chain joins TRBV7-2 and TRBJ1-1; D unclear. This CDR3 contains 12 residues. Trimming left V 1 base short and J 6 bases short, with 6 bases between. Germline CDR1 reads SGHTA; CDR2 reads FQGNSA.

This chain uses TRBV7-2 with TRBJ1-1; D is uncertain. This CDR3 is 16 amino acids long. Germline CDR1 SGHTA, CDR2 FQGNSA. The germline V and J ends were trimmed by 4 bases and 3 bases, with 18 bases remaining between them. This CDR3 is CASSSRRVVVDTEAFF. The CDR3 DNA reads as TGTGCCAGCAGCTCACGCCGGGTAGTTGTGGACACTGAAGCTTTCTTT.

This clone was seen at least ten times. The J gene is TRBJ1-1, the V gene TRBV5-5, with TRBD1 as a possible D gene (5 bases). Per germline, CDR1 SGHKS and CDR2 YYEKEE (reference sequence). Trimming removed 1 base at V and 0 bases at J, with 7 bases between. The CDR3 length is 14 residues. The chain's CDR3 is CASSLTTVNTEAFF. The CDR3, as DNA: TGTGCCAGCAGCTTGACGACAGTGAACACTGAAGCTTTCTTT. Based on the CDR3 plus reference TRBV5-5 and TRBJ1-1, the full variable domain is DAGVTQSPTHLIKTRGQQVTLRCSPISGHKSVSWYQQVLGQGPQFIFQYYEKEERGRGNFPDRFSARQFPNYSSELNVNALLLGDSALYLCASSLTTVNTEAFFGQGTRLTVV.

This clone was counted between two and nine times. The CDR3, as DNA: TGTGCCAGCAGTGAAGCTGGGACAGGGGGACGAGAGACCCAGTACTTC. Translating gives CASSEAGTGGRETQYF. This sequence joins TRBV25-1 and TRBJ2-5; TRBD1 matches at 11 bases. This CDR3 has 16 residues. The trim removed 2 bases at V and 4 bases at J, leaving 6 bases unmatched. The germline V gene has CDR1 MGHDK and CDR2 SYGVNS. The full variable domain, completed using reference TRBV25-1 and TRBJ2-5, is EADIYQTPRYLVIGTGKKITLECSQTMGHDKMYWYQQDPGMELHLIHYSYGVNSTEKGDLSSESTVSRIRTEHFPLTLESARPSHTSQYLCASSEAGTGGRETQYFGPGTRLLVL.

The V and J genes are TRBV6-5 and TRBJ1-6, with 8 bases lining up with TRBD1. The CDR3 sequence is 13 residues long. The germline CDR1 and CDR2 sequences are MNHEY and SVGAGI. The trim removed 6 bases at V and 10 bases at J, leaving 5 bases unmatched. The CDR3 reads CASRDRELSPLHF. Written as DNA, the CDR3 is TGTGCCAGCAGGGACAGGGAATTGTCACCCCTCCACTTT.

The chain has TRBV6-4 and TRBJ2-3, with TRBD2 as a possible D gene (6 bases). The CDR3 is made up of 16 amino acids. CDR1 is MRHNA, CDR2 SNTAGT, per germline. V lost 0 bases and J 0 bases, leaving 10 bases between the germline ends. In DNA, the CDR3 is TGTGCCAGCAGTGACTCGAGTCGGGGGAGCACAGATACGCAGTATTTT. Its translation is CASSDSSRGSTDTQYF.

In DNA form, the CDR3 reads TGCGCCAGCAGCTTGGTCAGCTCTGGAAACACCATATATTTT. This gives the protein CASSLVSSGNTIYF. This rearrangement joins TRBV5-1 to TRBJ1-3, with no clear D. This CDR3 contains 14 residues. Trimming cost V 0 bases and J 0 bases, with 4 bases left between them. From germline, CDR1 is SGHRS and CDR2 YFSETQ.

The chain has TRBV2 and TRBJ2-1; 9 bases fit TRBD2. The CDR3 loop spans 14 amino acids. Losses at the gene ends were 7 bases for V and 5 bases for J; bases not matched to a gene: 6. Germline V gene data show CDR1 as SNHLY and CDR2 as FYNNEI. CDR3 DNA sequence: TGTGCCAGCATATTAGCGGGGGCAAACAATGAGCAGTTCTTC. Its translation is CASILAGANNEQFF.

This clone qualifies as medium-sized. The J gene is TRBJ1-3, the V gene TRBV6-1; D is possibly TRBD1 (6 bases). There are 16 residues in the CDR3. Germline V gene data show CDR1 as MNHNS and CDR2 as SASEGT. Between the trimmed V and J ends, which lost 4 bases and 4 bases, there was a span of 17 bases. CDR3 sequence reads: CASSGTGILGGNTIYF. The CDR3, as DNA: TGTGCCAGCAGTGGTACAGGGATTCTGGGCGGAAACACCATATATTTT.

This clone was detected once. The rearrangement joins TRBV27 to TRBJ2-5, with TRBD2 identical over 10 bases. The CDR3 spans 17 residues. CDR1 and CDR2 (germline): MNHEY, SMNVEV (reference sequence). The junction had 10 bases not matched to a gene; V was cut back by 4 bases and J by 2 bases. The CDR3 DNA follows: TGTGCCAGCAGTTCCCTCGGACTAGCGGACAATCAAGAGACCCAGTACTTC. Translating it yields CASSSLGLADNQETQYF.

This clone was seen once. The rearrangement uses TRBV5-1 and TRBJ1-6; D remains ambiguous. V lost 4 bases and J lost 4, with 12 bases in between. Per the germline V gene, CDR1 is SGHRS and CDR2 is YFSETQ. The CDR3 extends over 15 amino acids. In DNA, the CDR3 is TGCGCCAGCAGCCACGGTGAACGGTATAATTCACCCCTCCACTTT. This encodes CASSHGERYNSPLHF.

This clone has a handful of counts. The chain has TRBV28 and TRBJ1-5, with 8 bases that match TRBD1. The junction had 15 bases not matched to a gene; V was cut back by 4 bases and J by 1 base. CDR1 MDHEN and CDR2 SYDVKM come from the germline V gene. The CDR3 has 19 amino acids. This CDR3 is CASSSPFLTGGWSNQPQHF. The CDR3 DNA reads TGTGCCAGCAGTTCACCCTTCCTAACAGGGGGGTGGAGCAATCAGCCCCAGCATTTT.

This clone was counted a few times. The V gene is TRBV7-9, the J gene TRBJ2-3; 8 nucleotides align to TRBD1. J gave up 2 bases and V 5 bases, and 9 bases lay outside the gene matches. The CDR3 consists of 16 residues. Germline V gives CDR1 SEHNR, CDR2 FQNEAQ (reference sequence). The CDR3 reads CASSQKDRANTDTQYF. DNA for the CDR3: TGTGCCAGCAGCCAAAAGGACAGGGCCAACACAGATACGCAGTATTTT.

This clone was picked up one time. The chain has TRBV7-2 and TRBJ1-6; TRBD1 might be the D (6 bases). Trimming cost V 5 bases and J 7 bases, with 15 bases left between them. The germline gives CDR1 SGHTA, CDR2 FQGNSA. The CDR3 extends over 15 amino acids. Here the CDR3 reads CASSLQGGDNSPLHF. For the CDR3, the DNA is TGTGCCAGCAGCCTACAGGGAGGGGACAATTCACCCCTCCACTTT.